The T cell receptor (beta chain) described here comes from a study of CD8 T cells in Susac syndrome. The study's findings and limits: Expansion of Susac CD8+ clones peaked in TEMRA cells and in active patients.

This CDR3 spans 15 amino acids. Trimming took 1 base from V and 1 from J, leaving 8 bases between them. Per germline, CDR1 SGDLS and CDR2 YYNGEE. Random hexamers were used to reverse transcribe roughly 0.45 to 1 ug of RNA. TCRdb ran MiXCR on the immunoSEQ multiplex PCR reads and lists one entry per CDR3 protein. The sample contains around 85,000 distinct CDR3 sequences, 85% to 95% of which appear only once. Comments on this clonotype: No antigen is known for it.

Sequencing used CD8+ T cells from PBMCs. V usage is TRBV9 and J usage is TRBJ2-2; no clear D. This clonotype originated in a human donor with Susac syndrome. For the CDR3, the DNA is TGTGCCAGCAGCGTAACCGCAGGGAACACCGGGGAGCTGTTTTTT. It translates to CASSVTAGNTGELFF.